This TCR beta chain was captured in a study of T cells after posttransplantation cyclophosphamide. The CDR3 sequence is 15 residues long. CDR1 PRHDT and CDR2 FYEKMQ come from the germline V gene (reference sequence). The junction had 3 bases not matched to a gene; V was cut back by 1 base and J by 3 bases. This clone was observed a single time. TCRdb's copy holds only in-frame clones and misses some; the assay was immunoSEQ multiplex PCR. In the table there are over 8,500 clones, roughly 80% of which are singletons. Treatment was busulfan-fludarabine conditioning, a marrow graft, and cyclophosphamide on days +3 and +4.

The sequence was obtained from a female patient in her 50s who received an allogeneic stem cell transplant from a related donor, was CMV-positive, and had no GVHD. The T cells may partly be graft donor cells. J is TRBJ2-3 and V is TRBV13; 8 bases are shared with TRBD2. The source material was PBMCs, sampled after allogeneic stem cell transplant with posttransplant cyclophosphamide. The CDR3 sequence: CASSLAGGPTDTQYF. Written as DNA, the CDR3 is TGTGCCAGCAGCTTAGCGGGGGGGCCGACAGATACGCAGTATTTT.